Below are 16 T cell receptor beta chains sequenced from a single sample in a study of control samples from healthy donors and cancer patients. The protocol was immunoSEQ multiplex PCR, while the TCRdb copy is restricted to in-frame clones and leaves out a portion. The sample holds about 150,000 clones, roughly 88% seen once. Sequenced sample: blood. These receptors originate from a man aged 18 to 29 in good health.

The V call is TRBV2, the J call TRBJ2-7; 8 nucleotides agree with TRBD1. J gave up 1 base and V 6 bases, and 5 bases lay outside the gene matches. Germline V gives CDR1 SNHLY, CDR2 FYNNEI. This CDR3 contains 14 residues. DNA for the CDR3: TGTGCCAGCAGACCCGGGACAGGATCCTACGAGCAGTACTTC. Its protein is CASRPGTGSYEQYF.

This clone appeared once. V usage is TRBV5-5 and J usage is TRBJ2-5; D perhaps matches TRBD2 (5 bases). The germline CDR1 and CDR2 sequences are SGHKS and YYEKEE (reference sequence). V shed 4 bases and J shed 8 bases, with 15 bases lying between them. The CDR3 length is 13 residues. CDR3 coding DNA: TGTGCCAGCAGCCGAGGAGCGGAGCGAACCCAGTACTTC. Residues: CASSRGAERTQYF.

CDR3 protein: CASSIDPGGVGDTQYF. The DNA for the CDR3 is TGTGCCAGTAGTATAGATCCAGGAGGGGTTGGAGATACGCAGTATTTT. This chain connects TRBV19 to TRBJ2-3, with D perhaps matching TRBD2 (6 bases). Trimming left V 0 bases short and J 5 bases short, with 15 bases between. This CDR3 is 16 amino acids long. The germline gives CDR1 LNHDA, CDR2 SQIVND (reference sequence).

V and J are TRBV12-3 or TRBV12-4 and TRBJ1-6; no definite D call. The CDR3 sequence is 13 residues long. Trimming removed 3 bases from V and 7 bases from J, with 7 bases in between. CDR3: CASSLAKNSPLHF. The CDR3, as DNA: TGTGCCAGCAGTTTGGCAAAAAATTCACCCCTCCACTTT.

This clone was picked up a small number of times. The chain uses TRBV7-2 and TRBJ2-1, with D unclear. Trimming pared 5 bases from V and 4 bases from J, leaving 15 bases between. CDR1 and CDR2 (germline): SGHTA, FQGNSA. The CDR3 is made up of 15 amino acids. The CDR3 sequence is CASSEALPIYNEQFF. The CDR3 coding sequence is TGTGCCAGCAGCGAGGCGCTACCCATTTACAATGAGCAGTTCTTC.

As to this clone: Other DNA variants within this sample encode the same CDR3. Written as DNA, the CDR3 is TGTGCCAGCAGCCCTACCGGGACTAGCACAGATACGCAGTATTTT. Translation: CASSPTGTSTDTQYF. The V call is TRBV3-1 (or the pseudogene TRBV3-2), the J call TRBJ2-3; D might be TRBD2 (6 bases). The germline V gene encodes CDR1 LGHDT and CDR2 YNNKEL (reference sequence). The CDR3 length is 15 residues. The ends were cut back, 4 bases at V and 0 bases at J, with 11 bases in the middle.

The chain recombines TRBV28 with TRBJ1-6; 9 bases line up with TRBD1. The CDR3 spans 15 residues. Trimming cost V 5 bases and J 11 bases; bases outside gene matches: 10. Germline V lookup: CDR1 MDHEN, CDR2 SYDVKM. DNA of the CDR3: TGTGCCAGCAGTCCGGGGGACAGGGTGGGAACACCCCTCCACTTT. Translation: CASSPGDRVGTPLHF.

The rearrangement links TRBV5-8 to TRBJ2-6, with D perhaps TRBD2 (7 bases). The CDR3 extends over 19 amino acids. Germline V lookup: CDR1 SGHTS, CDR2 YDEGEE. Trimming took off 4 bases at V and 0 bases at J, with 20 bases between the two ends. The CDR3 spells CASSGGGQGPFSGANVLTF. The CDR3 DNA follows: TGTGCCAGCAGCGGGGGAGGGCAGGGGCCCTTCTCTGGGGCCAACGTCCTGACTTTC.

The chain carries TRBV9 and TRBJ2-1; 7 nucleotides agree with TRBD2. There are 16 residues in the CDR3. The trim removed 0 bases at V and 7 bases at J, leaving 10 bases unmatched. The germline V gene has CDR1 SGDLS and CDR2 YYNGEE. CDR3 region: CASSVVGGGAGNEQFF. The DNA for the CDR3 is TGTGCCAGCAGCGTAGTTGGCGGGGGAGCCGGGAATGAGCAGTTCTTC.

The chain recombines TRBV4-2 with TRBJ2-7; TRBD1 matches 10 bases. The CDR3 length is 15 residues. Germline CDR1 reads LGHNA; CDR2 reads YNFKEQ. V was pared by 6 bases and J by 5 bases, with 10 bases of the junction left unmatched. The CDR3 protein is CASSLQGQGVDEQYF. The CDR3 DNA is TGTGCCAGCAGTCTCCAAGGACAGGGGGTTGACGAGCAGTACTTC.

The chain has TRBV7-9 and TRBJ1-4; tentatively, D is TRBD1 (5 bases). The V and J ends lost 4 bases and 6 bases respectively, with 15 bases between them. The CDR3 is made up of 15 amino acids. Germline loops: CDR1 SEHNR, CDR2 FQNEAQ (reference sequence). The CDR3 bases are TGTGCCAGCAGCTGGGGCAGGGTGGGCGATGAAAAACTGTTTTTT. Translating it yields CASSWGRVGDEKLFF.

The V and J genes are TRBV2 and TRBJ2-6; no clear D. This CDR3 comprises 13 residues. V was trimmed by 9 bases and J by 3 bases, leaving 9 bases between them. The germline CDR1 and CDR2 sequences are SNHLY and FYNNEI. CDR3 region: CARAMYGANVLTF. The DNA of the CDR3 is TGTGCCAGAGCGATGTATGGGGCCAACGTCCTGACTTTC.

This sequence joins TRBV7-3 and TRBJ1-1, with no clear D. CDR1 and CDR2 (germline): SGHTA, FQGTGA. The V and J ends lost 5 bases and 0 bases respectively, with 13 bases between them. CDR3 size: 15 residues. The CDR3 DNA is TGTGCCAGCAGCCTACCAAGTATCATGAACACTGAAGCTTTCTTT. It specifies CASSLPSIMNTEAFF.

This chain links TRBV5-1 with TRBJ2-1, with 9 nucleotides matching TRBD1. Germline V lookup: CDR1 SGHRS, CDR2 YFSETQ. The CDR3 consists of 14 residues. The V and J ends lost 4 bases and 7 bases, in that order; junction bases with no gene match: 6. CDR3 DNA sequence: TGCGCCAGCAGCGCCGGACAGGGGAGGAATGAGCAGTTCTTC. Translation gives CASSAGQGRNEQFF.

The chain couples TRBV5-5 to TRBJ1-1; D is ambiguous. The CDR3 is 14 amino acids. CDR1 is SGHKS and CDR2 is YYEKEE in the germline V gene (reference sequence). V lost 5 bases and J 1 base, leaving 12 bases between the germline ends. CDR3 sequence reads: CASSVRHSNTEAFF. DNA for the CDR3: TGTGCCAGCAGTGTCCGACACTCGAACACTGAAGCTTTCTTT.

The CDR3 DNA sequence: TGTGCCTGGAAGGGAGGTACTTTCAGTGCGGAGCAGTACTTC. It yields the protein CAWKGGTFSAEQYF. The genes are TRBV30 and TRBJ2-7; possibly TRBD2 for D (6 bases). V dropped 4 bases and J dropped 7 bases, with 20 bases sitting between them. CDR3 length: 14 residues. The germline V gene encodes CDR1 GTSNPN and CDR2 SVGIG (reference sequence).